The present T cell receptor beta chain was sequenced within a study of CD8 T cells in Susac syndrome. FACS was used to enrich TEMRA cells, whereas the CD8+ and CD4+ T cells were obtained by negative isolation. Reverse transcription of roughly 0.5 to 1 ug RNA was carried out with random hexamers. Using its own MiXCR run on the immunoSEQ multiplex PCR reads, TCRdb lists one record per CDR3 protein. The data contain over 150,000 distinct CDR3 sequences, 80% to 95% of them seen just once; the ten biggest clones take up 0.09% to 0.095%. Unmatched junction bases numbered 6, after V lost 3 bases and J lost 7 bases. Germline assignment: CDR1 KGHSH and CDR2 LQKENI. This CDR3 has 14 residues.

The sequencing input was CD4+ T cells from PBMCs. The sequence derives from a human donor with multiple sclerosis. This chain links TRBV18 with TRBJ2-1; TRBD1 aligns across 7 bases. CDR3 region: CASSPRQGLNEQFF. The CDR3 DNA follows: TGTGCCAGCTCACCTCGACAGGGTTTGAATGAGCAGTTCTTC.